These T cell receptor beta chains were read from a single sample in a study of T cell changes during pregnancy in multiple sclerosis. Libraries were prepared by immunoSEQ multiplex PCR; TCRdb keeps only in-frame clonotypes and omits some of them. The sample consists of roughly 90,000 clones, almost 95% of them appearing once. The sequences come from peripheral blood, collected in the third trimester of pregnancy. These receptors all come from a female donor with multiple sclerosis, enrolled in a pregnancy study. Both conserved end residues are part of each CDR3.

J gene | V gene | CDR3 protein
TRBJ2-7 | TRBV28 | CASSLGAGYEQYF
TRBJ1-1 | TRBV14 | CASSDYTEAFF
TRBJ2-2 | TRBV7-3 | CASSSTLQGAGELFF
TRBJ1-2 | TRBV28 | CASSLQETGSYGYTF
TRBJ1-2 | TRBV7-9 | CASSLETVRYGYTF
TRBJ1-1 | TRBV19 | CASSNSRVGVEAFF
TRBJ2-7 | TRBV5-4 | CATRDRVSYEQYF
TRBJ2-3 | TRBV4-1 | CASSLPGQGTDTQYF
TRBJ1-1 | TRBV29-1 | CSVDRTGGTEAFF
TRBJ2-5 | TRBV4-3 | CASSVERHGTQYF
TRBJ2-2 | TRBV6-4 | CASSSGGAELNTGELFF
TRBJ1-5 | TRBV19 | CASSIQVQGPSNQPQHF